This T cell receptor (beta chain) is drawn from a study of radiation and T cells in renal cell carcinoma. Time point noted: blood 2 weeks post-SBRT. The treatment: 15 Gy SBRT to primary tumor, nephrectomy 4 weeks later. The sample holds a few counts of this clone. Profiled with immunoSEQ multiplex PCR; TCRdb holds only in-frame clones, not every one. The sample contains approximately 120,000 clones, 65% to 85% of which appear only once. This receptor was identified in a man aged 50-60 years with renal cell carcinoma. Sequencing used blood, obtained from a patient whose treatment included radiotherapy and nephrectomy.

Here the CDR3 DNA reads TGTGCCAGTAGTATATGGACAGGGTCTCCAGATACGCAGTATTTT. Encoded protein: CASSIWTGSPDTQYF. The V gene is TRBV19, the J gene TRBJ2-3, with 8 bases lining up with TRBD1. From germline, CDR1 is LNHDA and CDR2 SQIVND (reference sequence). After removal of 2 bases from V and 4 bases from J, the junction contained 5 bases not matched to a gene. This CDR3 comprises 15 residues.